These 7 T cell receptor beta chains share one sample of origin, sequenced in a study of PD-L1 blockade in urothelial cancer. TCRdb's copy holds only in-frame clones and misses some; the assay was immunoSEQ multiplex PCR. The sample records 27,000 or so clones, around nine tenths being singletons. Sequencing was performed on PBMCs, taken around atezolizumab (anti-PD-L1) treatment. The receptor set was obtained from a man aged 45-65 years with urothelial cancer.

This clone showed up just a few times. The chain combines TRBV30 with TRBJ2-5; D not resolved. V was trimmed by 0 bases and J by 3 bases, leaving 8 bases between them. The CDR3 sequence is 13 residues long. Germline V gene data show CDR1 as GTSNPN and CDR2 as SVGIG (reference sequence). CDR3 sequence (DNA): TGTGCCTGGAGTGTTATACAAAAAGAGACCCAGTACTTC. Residues: CAWSVIQKETQYF.

This clone came up once. The V call is TRBV5-6, the J call TRBJ1-1; TRBD1 aligns across 7 bases. Germline lookup yields CDR1 SGHDT and CDR2 YYEEEE. CDR3 size: 14 residues. Losses at the gene ends were 0 bases for V and 4 bases for J; bases not matched to a gene: 3. CDR3 nucleotide sequence: TGTGCCAGCAGCTTGGTGACAGGGATCACTGAAGCTTTCTTT. Residues: CASSLVTGITEAFF.

The chain carries TRBV19 and TRBJ2-7, with D perhaps TRBD2 (6 bases). Germline V gene data show CDR1 as LNHDA and CDR2 as SQIVND (reference sequence). The CDR3 is 15 residues long. Trimming pared 4 bases from V and 3 bases from J, leaving 16 bases between. The CDR3 DNA sequence: TGTGCCAGTAGTACCCGACCAAGGGGAGGCTACGAGCAGTACTTC. Its protein product is CASSTRPRGGYEQYF.

This clone appeared a single time. The rearrangement links TRBV6-5 to TRBJ2-3, with TRBD2 matching over 8 bases. V was clipped by 5 bases and J by 5 bases; unmatched bases: 9. CDR3 size: 15 residues. CDR1 MNHEY and CDR2 SVGAGI come from the germline V gene. CDR3 in amino acids: CASSPSGGGEDTQYF. The CDR3 nucleotides read TGTGCCAGCAGTCCCTCGGGGGGGGGCGAAGATACGCAGTATTTT.

CDR3 in amino acids: CASSVRTSGRVLTDTQYF. The CDR3 DNA reads TGTGCCAGCAGCGTCCGGACTAGCGGGAGGGTGCTCACAGATACGCAGTATTTT. The chain recombines TRBV9 with TRBJ2-3, with TRBD2 matching over 15 bases. Germline assignment: CDR1 SGDLS and CDR2 YYNGEE. Trimming removed 2 bases from V and 2 bases from J; junction bases left unmatched: 6. This CDR3 is 18 amino acids long.

The chain combines TRBV10-1 with TRBJ2-7; a weak D match, TRBD2 (5 bases). V was clipped by 4 bases and J by 3 bases, with 13 bases between them. CDR1 is WNHNN and CDR2 is SYGVQD in the germline V gene (reference sequence). CDR3 length: 14 residues. The CDR3 is CASSAKFGIYEQYF. CDR3 coding DNA: TGCGCCAGCAGTGCGAAATTCGGGATCTACGAGCAGTACTTC.

CDR3 loop: CASSRDSGGRETQYF. CDR3 coding DNA: TGTGCCAGCTCACGTGACTCAGGCGGGAGGGAGACCCAGTACTTC. The chain joins TRBV18 to TRBJ2-5; the match to TRBD2 covers 8 bases. V shed 4 bases and J 5 bases; nucleotides not matched to a gene: 9. Germline loops: CDR1 KGHSH, CDR2 LQKENI. The CDR3 is made up of 15 amino acids. The whole variable domain, filled in from reference TRBV18 and TRBJ2-5, reads NAGVMQNPRHLVRRRGQEARLRCSPMKGHSHVYWYRQLPEEGLKFMVYLQKENIIDESGMPKERFSAEFPKEGPSILRIQQVVRGDSAAYFCASSRDSGGRETQYFGPGTRLLVL.